These 28 T cell receptor beta chains were sequenced from one sample in a study of T-cell memory formation after mild COVID-19. Using its own MiXCR run on the 5' RACE reads, TCRdb lists one record per CDR3 protein. This table holds roughly 200,000 distinct CDR3 sequences, 16% found once. The sample taken for sequencing was PBMCs or a T cell subset sorted from them (not recorded which). Every receptor here comes from an adult woman who had mild COVID-19 (a few samples of this study predate the infection). Cell type and time point are not known.

J is TRBJ1-2 and V is TRBV3-1; no clear D gene. Trimming cost V 6 bases and J 8 bases, with 10 bases left between them. The CDR3 runs to 11 residues. CDR1 is LGHDT and CDR2 is YNNKEL in the germline V gene (reference sequence). CDR3 DNA sequence: TGTGCCAGCAGTTCGTTTGGGGGCTACACCTTC. It specifies CASSSFGGYTF. The full variable domain, its missing parts supplied by reference TRBV3-1 and TRBJ1-2, is DTAVSQTPKYLVTQMGNDKSIKCEQNLGHDTMYWYKQDSKKFLKIMFSYNNKELIINETVPNRFSPKSPDKAHLNLHINSLELGDSAVYFCASSSFGGYTFGSGTRLTVV.

The V and J genes are TRBV25-1 and TRBJ2-7; tentative D call: TRBD1 (5 bases). From germline, CDR1 is MGHDK and CDR2 SYGVNS. V shed 5 bases and J shed 4 bases, with 12 bases lying between them. The CDR3 has 13 amino acids. In nucleotides, the CDR3 is TGTGCCAGCAGTCCAGGGAAGGCGTACGAGCAGTACTTC. Translation gives CASSPGKAYEQYF.

A few counts support this clonotype. The CDR3 nucleotides are TGTGCCAGCAGTTTCTACTTGGGGCCCCAGCATTTT. It translates to CASSFYLGPQHF. The chain employs TRBV6-5 and TRBJ1-5; D is unclear. V was trimmed by 4 bases and J by 9 bases, leaving 10 bases between them. Looked up from germline, CDR1 is MNHEY and CDR2 is SVGAGI. This CDR3 region has 12 residues.

V is TRBV6-5 and J is TRBJ2-6; D possibly matches TRBD1 or TRBD2 (5 bases each). CDR3 length equals 16 residues. The germline V gene has CDR1 MNHEY and CDR2 SVGAGI. V lost 6 bases to trimming and J lost 0 bases, with 12 bases between them. Here the CDR3 reads CASSSGRLSGANVLTF. The CDR3 DNA is TGTGCCAGCAGCTCGGGACGCCTCTCTGGGGCCAACGTCCTGACTTTC.

V gene TRBV20-1 combines with J gene TRBJ1-6; D remains unclear. The CDR3 has 14 residues. CDR1 DFQATT and CDR2 SNEGSKA come from the germline V gene (reference sequence). V dropped 5 bases and J dropped 4 bases, with 12 bases sitting between them. CDR3 region: CSASYGSYNSPLHF. CDR3 bases: TGCAGTGCTTCCTATGGGTCGTATAATTCACCCCTCCACTTT.

The V call is TRBV24-1, the J call TRBJ2-1; TRBD2 might be the D (5 bases). Trimming took 3 bases from V and 9 from J, leaving 11 bases between them. CDR1 and CDR2 (germline): KGHDR, SFDVKD. This CDR3 region has 13 residues. The CDR3 DNA sequence: TGTGCCACCAGTGATGCGGGCCGACCTGAGCAGTTCTTC. Encoded protein: CATSDAGRPEQFF.

J is TRBJ1-2 and V is TRBV4-1; maybe TRBD1 (6 bases). Germline CDR1 is MGHRA and CDR2 is YSYEKL. The CDR3 is made up of 14 amino acids. With 2 bases removed from V and 4 bases from J, the gap between germline ends came to 11 bases. The CDR3: CASSQSEGGYGYTF. The CDR3 DNA reads as TGCGCCAGCAGCCAAAGTGAAGGGGGCTATGGCTACACCTTC.

This clonotype was counted at least ten times. The rearrangement uses TRBV27 and TRBJ1-2, with D perhaps matching TRBD1 (6 bases). The CDR3 has 17 residues. V was shortened by 2 bases and J by 6 bases, with 22 bases between the two germline ends. Germline CDR1 is MNHEY and CDR2 is SMNVEV (reference sequence). CDR3 protein: CASSLIFRGGPGHGYTF. CDR3 coding DNA: TGTGCCAGCAGTTTAATATTTCGTGGGGGGCCAGGGCATGGCTACACCTTC.

On this clonotype itself: No conserved phenylalanine or tryptophan is present at the end of the CDR3, so a read error is the likely explanation. The V call is TRBV5-1, the J call TRBJ2-7; 7 bases align to TRBD1. The ends lost 5 bases at V and 4 bases at J; junction bases unmatched: 3. CDR3 length equals 12 residues. CDR1 SGHRS and CDR2 YFSETQ come from the germline V gene. CDR3 coding DNA: TGCGCCAGCAGTCGACAGGGTTACGAGCAGTACTTA. The encoded protein is CASSRQGYEQYL.

This clonotype has a count of ten or more. J is TRBJ1-1 and V is TRBV7-2; no clear D gene. With 1 base removed from V and 4 bases from J, the gap between germline ends came to 7 bases. Germline lookup yields CDR1 SGHTA and CDR2 FQGNSA. The CDR3 runs to 13 residues. The CDR3 bases are TGTGCCAGCAGCTTAGGGGGTGGCACTGAAGCTTTCTTT. Translating it yields CASSLGGGTEAFF.

This clonotype was seen a few times. This chain links TRBV7-9 with TRBJ2-5, with 15 bases lining up with TRBD2. Germline V gene sequence: CDR1 SEHNR, CDR2 FQNEAQ (reference sequence). V lost 5 bases and J lost 4; bases outside the gene matches: 8. The CDR3 totals 17 residues. The CDR3 loop reads CASSPGLAGGRIETQYF. The CDR3 DNA sequence: TGTGCCAGCAGCCCGGGACTAGCGGGAGGCCGGATAGAGACCCAGTACTTC.

This clonotype has a handful of counts. The chain employs TRBV19 and TRBJ2-1, with TRBD2 matching 13 bases. The CDR3 has 21 residues. V lost 3 bases, J lost 7 bases, and 21 bases stayed unmatched. Germline V CDR1 and CDR2: LNHDA, SQIVND (reference sequence). Here the CDR3 DNA reads TGTGCCAGTAGTATTCGCGTCAAGACTAGCGGGGGGCCAGTGGGGCCAAATGAGCAGTTCTTC. Translating it yields CASSIRVKTSGGPVGPNEQFF.

The rearrangement links TRBV7-9 to TRBJ2-1; 7 bases are a match to TRBD2. V dropped 0 bases and J dropped 8; count of bases not matched to a gene: 4. CDR1 SEHNR and CDR2 FQNEAQ come from the germline V gene (reference sequence). This CDR3 has 14 residues. The CDR3 region has the DNA TGTGCCAGCAGCTTAGCGGGAGGGCCCCATGAGCAGTTCTTC. Protein product: CASSLAGGPHEQFF.

There are many counts of this clonotype. The rearrangement joins TRBV25-1 to TRBJ2-2; D is possibly TRBD1 (5 bases). CDR3 length: 14 amino acids. The ends were cut back, 8 bases at V and 1 base at J, with 11 bases in the middle. CDR1 MGHDK and CDR2 SYGVNS come from the germline V gene. The CDR3: CASRPTGNTGELFF. For the CDR3, the DNA is TGTGCCAGCCGCCCTACAGGGAACACCGGGGAGCTGTTTTTT.

Only a few counts were recorded for this clonotype. One junction end does not reproduce the germline sequence, and a read error may be involved. The V call is TRBV5-1, the J call TRBJ1-2; tentative D call: TRBD1 (5 bases). This CDR3 has 13 amino acids. From germline, CDR1 is SGHRS and CDR2 YFSETQ. The CDR3 is CASSLRDGDRGAF. As DNA, the CDR3 is TGCGCCAGCAGCCTGAGGGACGGAGATCGGGGGGCCTTC.

The V and J genes are TRBV5-1 and TRBJ2-5; the match to TRBD1 covers 7 bases. J lost 2 bases, V lost 4 bases, and 20 bases had no gene match. The CDR3 is 19 residues long. Germline V gene sequence: CDR1 SGHRS, CDR2 YFSETQ. CDR3 residues: CASSEPGQPPDGPQETQYF. The CDR3 DNA reads TGCGCCAGCAGCGAGCCGGGACAGCCCCCTGATGGGCCGCAAGAGACCCAGTACTTC.

The chain combines TRBV5-1 with TRBJ2-3; maybe TRBD1 (7 bases). CDR1 and CDR2 from the germline V gene are SGHRS and YFSETQ. The CDR3 has 17 residues. Trimming took off 1 base at V and 0 bases at J, with 15 bases between the two ends. In DNA, the CDR3 is TGCGCCAGCAGCTTGAGCCCGGCAGGGGGGAGCACAGATACGCAGTATTTT. Protein: CASSLSPAGGSTDTQYF. Filled out from reference TRBV5-1 and TRBJ2-3, the complete variable domain reads KAGVTQTPRYLIKTRGQQVTLSCSPISGHRSVSWYQQTPGQGLQFLFEYFSETQRNKGNFPGRFSGRQFSNSRSEMNVSTLELGDSALYLCASSLSPAGGSTDTQYFGPGTRLTVL.

The chain carries TRBV29-1 and TRBJ1-2; 7 bases are shared with TRBD1. CDR1 is SQVTM, CDR2 ANQGSEA, per germline. The CDR3 runs to 11 residues. V shed 7 bases, J shed 6 bases, and the junction held 5 bases outside the gene matches. In nucleotides, the CDR3 is TGCAGCGACAGACAGGGAGATGGCTACACCTTC. Translation: CSDRQGDGYTF.

The chain combines TRBV5-1 with TRBJ2-2; no definite D call. CDR1 and CDR2 (germline): SGHRS, YFSETQ. The length of the CDR3 is 15 residues. The germline V and J ends were trimmed by 0 bases and 6 bases, with 12 bases remaining between them. CDR3 region: CASSLVAAVAGELFF. As DNA, the CDR3 is TGCGCCAGCAGCTTGGTAGCCGCGGTGGCCGGGGAGCTGTTTTTT.

The chain links TRBV3-1 to TRBJ1-2, with D perhaps matching TRBD1 (6 bases). Germline CDR1 and CDR2: LGHDT and YNNKEL (reference sequence). The CDR3 totals 16 residues. Trimming left V 4 bases short and J 4 bases short, with 19 bases between. The DNA of the CDR3 is TGTGCCAGCAGCCCAGGGATTGGAGGGGGGTCCTATGGCTACACCTTC. Its protein is CASSPGIGGGSYGYTF.

The genes are TRBV5-6 and TRBJ2-7; 9 bases align to TRBD2. CDR3 length: 15 residues. With 1 base clipped from V and 2 bases from J, the junction kept 4 bases outside the gene matches. Looked up from germline, CDR1 is SGHDT and CDR2 is YYEEEE. CDR3 bases: TGTGCCAGCAGCTTGCTAGCGGGAAGCCCCTACGAGCAGTACTTC. Translation gives CASSLLAGSPYEQYF.

V gene TRBV15 combines with J gene TRBJ1-1; D uncertain. Per germline, CDR1 LNHNV and CDR2 YYDKDF (reference sequence). V lost 0 bases and J 6 bases, leaving 8 bases between the germline ends. This CDR3 region has 13 residues. CDR3 region: CATSRDVSAEAFF. The CDR3 coding sequence is TGTGCCACCAGCAGAGACGTGTCAGCTGAAGCTTTCTTT.

This clonotype was observed a few times. The V and J genes are TRBV7-2 and TRBJ2-7, with 12 bases lining up with TRBD2. J lost 3 bases, V lost 4 bases, and 7 bases had no gene match. The CDR3 runs to 16 residues. Germline CDR1 and CDR2: SGHTA and FQGNSA. CDR3 in amino acids: CASSSRLAGVVYEQYF. CDR3 nucleotides: TGTGCCAGCAGCTCTAGACTAGCGGGGGTAGTCTACGAGCAGTACTTC.

This rearrangement joins TRBV4-1 to TRBJ1-1, with 9 bases lining up with TRBD1. Germline lookup yields CDR1 MGHRA and CDR2 YSYEKL. The length of the CDR3 is 14 residues. Trimming took 3 bases from V and 10 from J; bases not matched to a gene: 9. CDR3 nucleotides: TGCGCCAGCAGCCAGCCAGGGACAGGGATGAGAGCTTTCTTT. This sequence encodes CASSQPGTGMRAFF.

In its sample, this clonotype was seen many times. The rearrangement uses TRBV24-1 and TRBJ2-1, with D uncertain. This CDR3 has 15 residues. V lost 3 bases, J lost 0 bases, and 8 bases lay in between. The germline V gene has CDR1 KGHDR and CDR2 SFDVKD. The CDR3 here is CATSDRSGSYNEQFF. CDR3 bases: TGTGCCACCAGTGATAGGTCAGGCTCCTACAATGAGCAGTTCTTC.

This chain uses TRBV25-1 with TRBJ1-5; the D gene is possibly TRBD1 (6 bases). Trimming pared 6 bases from V and 7 bases from J, leaving 10 bases between. From germline, CDR1 is MGHDK and CDR2 SYGVNS. CDR3 size: 12 residues. Here the CDR3 reads CASRRGEQPQHF. For the CDR3, the DNA is TGTGCCAGCAGGAGGGGGGAACAGCCCCAGCATTTT. The full variable domain, its missing parts supplied by reference TRBV25-1 and TRBJ1-5, is EADIYQTPRYLVIGTGKKITLECSQTMGHDKMYWYQQDPGMELHLIHYSYGVNSTEKGDLSSESTVSRIRTEHFPLTLESARPSHTSQYLCASRRGEQPQHFGDGTRLSIL.

The rearrangement uses TRBV20-1 and TRBJ2-7; possibly TRBD1 or TRBD2 for D (5 bases each). V lost 6 bases to trimming and J lost 4 bases, with 19 bases between them. Germline CDR1 DFQATT, CDR2 SNEGSKA (reference sequence). The CDR3 spans 14 residues. CDR3 protein: CSALGPSTLYEQYF. The CDR3 DNA reads TGCAGTGCGCTGGGACCCTCTACACTTTACGAGCAGTACTTC.

The sample holds a few counts of this clonotype. This chain links TRBV12-3 or TRBV12-4 with TRBJ1-2; no clear D. V was pared by 6 bases and J by 0 bases, with 14 bases between. The CDR3 covers 15 residues. CDR3 sequence reads: CASSPTGIANYGYTF. CDR3 in DNA: TGTGCCAGCAGCCCAACCGGGATAGCTAACTATGGCTACACCTTC.